The present T cell receptor (beta chain) was sequenced within a study of beta chain features in type 1 diabetes. Turning to the study itself: Across every sample, over 100 million sorted cells were examined in total. Study outcomes and limitations: Any HLA effect on TCRB rearrangement was left unresolved by small sub-analyses. The study found moderately but significantly shorter TCRB CDR3s in all four CD4+ subsets of Type 1 diabetes patients.

Sequenced material consisted of expressed TCRB transcripts (all of the isolated RNA was reverse transcribed). Sequenced by immunoSEQ multiplex PCR; TCRdb stores in-frame clones only, minus some. This table has approximately 730,000 clones, roughly 12% appearing once. For this clone: The target antigen is unknown.

The authors sorted CD4+ naive, central memory, regulatory and stem cell-like memory cells via CD45RO/CCR7/CD25/CD127/CD95/CD27. This TCR was sampled from a man between 18 and 29 years old with type 1 diabetes. The specimen was naive CD4+ T cells from blood.

CDR3 in amino acids: CASSLLGVGNTIYF. The CDR3 nucleotides read TGTGCCAGCAGTTTACTTGGGGTTGGAAACACCATATATTTT. The chain combines TRBV27 with TRBJ1-3; D unclear. V lost 2 bases and J 3 bases, leaving 8 bases between the germline ends. This CDR3 is built from 14 residues. From germline, CDR1 is MNHEY and CDR2 SMNVEV (reference sequence).